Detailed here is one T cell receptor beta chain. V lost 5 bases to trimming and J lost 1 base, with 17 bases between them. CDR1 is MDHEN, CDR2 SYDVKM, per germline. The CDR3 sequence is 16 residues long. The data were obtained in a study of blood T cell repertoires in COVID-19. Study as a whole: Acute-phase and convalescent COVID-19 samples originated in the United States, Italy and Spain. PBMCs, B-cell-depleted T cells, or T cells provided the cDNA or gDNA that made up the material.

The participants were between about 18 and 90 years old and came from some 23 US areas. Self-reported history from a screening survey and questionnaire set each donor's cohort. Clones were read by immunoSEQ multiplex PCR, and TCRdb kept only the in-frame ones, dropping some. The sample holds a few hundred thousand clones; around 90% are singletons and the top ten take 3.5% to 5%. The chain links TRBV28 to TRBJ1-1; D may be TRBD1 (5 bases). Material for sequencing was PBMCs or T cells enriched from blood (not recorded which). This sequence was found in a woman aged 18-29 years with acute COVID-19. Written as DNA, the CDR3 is TGTGCCAGCAGTGGGGGGGGTAAGGGGCCGAACACTGAAGCTTTCTTT. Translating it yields CASSGGGKGPNTEAFF.